Below, 25 T cell receptor beta chains from the same sample are listed, as sequenced in a study of control samples from healthy donors and cancer patients. The protocol was immunoSEQ multiplex PCR, while the TCRdb copy is restricted to in-frame clones and leaves out a portion. The sample has approximately 170,000 clones, more than 85% seen once. The sample was blood. Source of these receptors: a woman aged 25 to 39 in good health.

The chain carries TRBV6-5 and TRBJ2-5; 9 nucleotides line up with TRBD1. V was pared by 0 bases and J by 4 bases, with 0 bases of the junction left unmatched. Germline-derived CDR1 and CDR2 are MNHEY and SVGAGI. The CDR3 consists of 14 residues. CDR3 bases: TGTGCCAGCAGTTACTCGGGACAGGGAGAGACCCAGTACTTC. Translated: CASSYSGQGETQYF.

A single count supports this clone. The rearrangement joins TRBV7-2 to TRBJ2-1; TRBD2 matches at 9 bases. CDR1 is SGHTA, CDR2 FQGNSA, per germline. J gave up 12 bases and V 8 bases, and 5 bases lay outside the gene matches. The length of the CDR3 is 11 residues. The CDR3 region is CASGPGLAQFF. CDR3 DNA: TGTGCCAGCGGTCCGGGACTAGCGCAGTTCTTC.

CDR3 amino acids: CASSPYSTGELFF. Written as DNA, the CDR3 is TGTGCCAGCAGTCCCTACTCTACCGGGGAGCTGTTTTTT. The rearrangement links TRBV27 to TRBJ2-2, with D uncertain. Between the trimmed V and J ends, which lost 5 bases and 5 bases, there was a span of 9 bases. The CDR3 is made up of 13 amino acids. The germline V gene encodes CDR1 MNHEY and CDR2 SMNVEV (reference sequence).

The chain joins TRBV10-3 to TRBJ1-4; 8 nucleotides line up with TRBD1. V trimming: 6 bases; J trimming: 8 bases; junction bases outside the gene matches: 2. CDR3 size: 12 residues. Germline V gives CDR1 ENHRY, CDR2 SYGVKD. The CDR3 spells CAISWTGEKLFF. CDR3 coding DNA: TGTGCCATCAGCTGGACAGGGGAAAAACTGTTTTTT.

The chain couples TRBV3-1 (or the pseudogene TRBV3-2) to TRBJ2-7; possible D gene TRBD1, 5 bases. The CDR3 is 12 residues long. Germline V gene data show CDR1 as LGHDT and CDR2 as YNNKEL (reference sequence). Between the trimmed V and J ends, which lost 0 bases and 13 bases, there was a span of 13 bases. The CDR3 is CASSQESQGTYF. DNA for the CDR3: TGTGCCAGCAGCCAAGAGTCCCAGGGCACTTACTTC.

The chain joins TRBV6-5 to TRBJ1-1, with D unclear. The V gene's germline CDR1 is MNHEY and CDR2 SVGAGI. Trimming removed 0 bases from V and 8 bases from J, with 7 bases in between. The CDR3 is made up of 12 amino acids. In DNA, the CDR3 is TGTGCCAGCAGTTACTCAGGTATGGAAGCTTTCTTT. Residues: CASSYSGMEAFF.

DNA of the CDR3: TGCAGCGTTGAAAGGCTTGGCACCTACAATGAGCAGTTCTTC. Its translation: CSVERLGTYNEQFF. V and J are TRBV29-1 and TRBJ2-1; no definite D call. The length of the CDR3 is 14 residues. V lost 2 bases to trimming and J lost 2 bases, with 10 bases between them. Per the germline V gene, CDR1 is SQVTM and CDR2 is ANQGSEA.

J is TRBJ2-7 and V is TRBV29-1; possible D gene TRBD2, 7 bases. Germline lookup yields CDR1 SQVTM and CDR2 ANQGSEA. V gave up 3 bases and J gave up 3 bases, with 9 bases separating them. The CDR3 sequence is 12 residues long. The CDR3 nucleotides read TGCAGCGTTGAGGGAGGGGGCTACGAGCAGTACTTC. Translating gives CSVEGGGYEQYF.

The V gene is TRBV6-4, the J gene TRBJ2-1; 7 positions agree with TRBD1. CDR3 length: 15 amino acids. CDR1 and CDR2 from the germline V gene are MRHNA and SNTAGT. The junction had 8 bases not matched to a gene; V was cut back by 4 bases and J by 5 bases. As DNA, the CDR3 is TGTGCCAGCAGTGTAGGAACAGGGGCCCACAATGAGCAGTTCTTC. Translating it yields CASSVGTGAHNEQFF.

This clone was picked up a small number of times. This sample includes further DNA sequences coding for the same CDR3. V gene TRBV3-1 (or the pseudogene TRBV3-2) combines with J gene TRBJ2-1; D is ambiguous. Between the trimmed V and J ends, which lost 4 bases and 4 bases, there was a span of 2 bases. The germline gives CDR1 LGHDT, CDR2 YNNKEL (reference sequence). The CDR3 totals 11 residues. The CDR3: CASSLYNEQFF. The CDR3 DNA is TGTGCCAGCAGCCTTTACAATGAGCAGTTCTTC.

Only a few counts were recorded for this clone. The chain uses TRBV15 and TRBJ1-4, with D possibly TRBD1 on 6 matching bases. Germline V gene data show CDR1 as LNHNV and CDR2 as YYDKDF (reference sequence). The V end was cut by 3 bases, the J end by 7 bases, with 15 bases between. The length of the CDR3 is 15 residues. Here the CDR3 reads CATSSGRGRGEKLFF. The CDR3 nucleotides are TGTGCCACCAGCAGCGGCCGGGGGCGGGGTGAAAAACTGTTTTTT.

The J gene is TRBJ2-7, the V gene TRBV29-1, with TRBD1 identical over 7 bases. The CDR3 has 12 amino acids. Germline-derived CDR1 and CDR2 are SQVTM and ANQGSEA. The junction had 7 bases not matched to a gene; V was cut back by 5 bases and J by 6 bases. The CDR3 nucleotides read TGCAGCGTTCAGAGAGGGGGCACCGAGCAGTACTTC. Its protein is CSVQRGGTEQYF.

The count of this clone is one. The chain has TRBV6-5 and TRBJ2-7, with 8 bases aligning to TRBD1. With 6 bases clipped from V and 3 bases from J, the junction kept 7 bases outside the gene matches. This CDR3 is 14 amino acids long. The germline V gene has CDR1 MNHEY and CDR2 SVGAGI. The CDR3 region is CASRSDRAIYEQYF. The CDR3 nucleotides are TGTGCCAGCAGATCGGACAGGGCCATCTACGAGCAGTACTTC.

J is TRBJ1-2 and V is TRBV4-2, with D hard to call. V lost 4 bases to trimming and J lost 0 bases, with 15 bases between them. From germline, CDR1 is LGHNA and CDR2 YNFKEQ. This CDR3 has 16 residues. CDR3 in DNA: TGTGCCAGCAGCCCACTCGGCGCCTTGGCTAACTATGGCTACACCTTC. Translating gives CASSPLGALANYGYTF.

This clone appeared a single time. This sequence joins TRBV7-9 and TRBJ1-1; D uncertain. This CDR3 spans 12 amino acids. The germline V and J ends were trimmed by 1 base and 8 bases, with 8 bases remaining between them. The germline V gene encodes CDR1 SEHNR and CDR2 FQNEAQ (reference sequence). CDR3 protein: CASSLDYGEAFF. CDR3 in DNA: TGTGCCAGCAGCTTAGATTATGGGGAAGCTTTCTTT. The entire variable domain, with the rest obtained from reference TRBV7-9 and TRBJ1-1, is as follows: DTGVSQNPRHKITKRGQNVTFRCDPISEHNRLYWYRQTLGQGPEFLTYFQNEAQLEKSRLLSDRFSAERPKGSFSTLEIQRTEQGDSAMYLCASSLDYGEAFFGQGTRLTVV.

The chain links TRBV19 to TRBJ2-1, with D perhaps matching TRBD1 (6 bases). CDR1 is LNHDA, CDR2 SQIVND, per germline (reference sequence). The V gene lost 5 bases and the J gene lost 9 bases, with 14 bases spanning the gap. This CDR3 comprises 13 residues. The DNA of the CDR3 is TGTGCCAGTAGTCCGGGGACAAAACCTGAGCAGTTCTTC. It yields the protein CASSPGTKPEQFF.

J is TRBJ2-3 and V is TRBV6-1, with TRBD1 identical over 8 bases. The CDR3 loop spans 16 amino acids. V was clipped by 4 bases and J by 3 bases; unmatched bases: 9. Germline-derived CDR1 and CDR2 are MNHNS and SASEGT. The CDR3 loop is CASSVFGNRGTDTQYF. CDR3 nucleotide sequence: TGTGCCAGCAGTGTATTTGGAAACAGGGGGACAGATACGCAGTATTTT.

V gene TRBV5-1 combines with J gene TRBJ1-3; D uncertain. Germline V gene lookup returns CDR1 SGHRS and CDR2 YFSETQ. Trimming cost V 1 base and J 1 base, with 0 bases left between them. The CDR3 extends over 12 amino acids. The CDR3 reads CASSLSGNTIYF. In DNA form, the CDR3 reads TGCGCCAGCAGCTTGTCTGGAAACACCATATATTTT.

The chain combines TRBV5-6 with TRBJ2-1; 11 nucleotides align to TRBD2. Trimming took 0 bases from V and 7 from J; bases not matched to a gene: 9. The CDR3 loop spans 17 amino acids. The germline V gene encodes CDR1 SGHDT and CDR2 YYEEEE. The CDR3 here is CASSLAGSGRARNEQFF. Here the CDR3 DNA reads TGTGCCAGCAGCTTGGCTGGTAGCGGGAGGGCCAGAAATGAGCAGTTCTTC.

This CDR3 reads CASSLDSGTYTGELFF. CDR3 in DNA: TGCGCCAGCAGCCTGGACTCTGGGACTTACACCGGGGAGCTGTTTTTT. The genes are TRBV5-1 and TRBJ2-2; a weak D match, TRBD2 (6 bases). The CDR3 runs 16 residues. Germline CDR1 reads SGHRS; CDR2 reads YFSETQ. Trimming stripped 4 bases from V and 3 bases from J, with 16 bases between. Based on the CDR3 plus reference TRBV5-1 and TRBJ2-2, the full variable domain is KAGVTQTPRYLIKTRGQQVTLSCSPISGHRSVSWYQQTPGQGLQFLFEYFSETQRNKGNFPGRFSGRQFSNSRSEMNVSTLELGDSALYLCASSLDSGTYTGELFFGEGSRLTVL.

The chain uses TRBV19 and TRBJ2-1; 11 bases are a match to TRBD2. V shed 1 base, J shed 4 bases, and the junction held 6 bases outside the gene matches. The V gene's germline CDR1 is LNHDA and CDR2 SQIVND (reference sequence). This CDR3 contains 17 residues. The CDR3 nucleotides are TGTGCCAGTAGTATAGGTAGCGGGAGGGGGCTTTACAATGAGCAGTTCTTC. Its protein product is CASSIGSGRGLYNEQFF.

The rearrangement links TRBV6-5 to TRBJ1-3; D call uncertain. The V gene lost 4 bases and the J gene lost 4 bases, with 17 bases spanning the gap. CDR1 and CDR2 (germline): MNHEY, SVGAGI. The CDR3 has 16 amino acids. This chain's CDR3 is CASSSVLGVSGNTIYF. The CDR3 DNA reads TGTGCCAGCAGTTCCGTACTTGGAGTCAGCGGAAACACCATATATTTT.

This sequence joins TRBV12-3 or TRBV12-4 and TRBJ2-1, with TRBD1 identical over 8 bases. The CDR3 runs to 13 residues. V was clipped by 7 bases and J by 5 bases; unmatched bases: 4. The CDR3 nucleotides read TGTGCCAGCACCTCGACAGGGGACAATGAGCAGTTCTTC. Protein: CASTSTGDNEQFF.

This clone showed up just once. V gene TRBV14 combines with J gene TRBJ1-1, with D unresolved. The CDR3 has 12 amino acids. Trimming stripped 1 base from V and 6 bases from J, with 6 bases between. Germline V gene lookup returns CDR1 SGHDN and CDR2 FVKESK. CDR3 region: CASSQVGAEAFF. CDR3 nucleotide sequence: TGTGCCAGCAGCCAAGTCGGGGCTGAAGCTTTCTTT.

With respect to this clone: One end of the junction varies from germline; a read error may be responsible. V usage is TRBV20-1 and J usage is TRBJ2-1; no firm D call. The CDR3 is made up of 10 amino acids. The germline gives CDR1 DFQATT, CDR2 SNEGSKA (reference sequence). CDR3 sequence reads: CSAGELEQFF. The CDR3 bases are TGCAGTGCTGGAGAACTTGAGCAGTTCTTC.